A selection of T cell receptor beta chains follows, all from one sample in a study of blood T cell repertoires in COVID-19. The method was immunoSEQ multiplex PCR; TCRdb's version includes in-frame clones alone and lacks a portion of them. This sample has tens of thousands of clones; 85% to 90% occur once, and the top ten carry 1% to 1.5%. Sequences were obtained from PBMCs or T cells enriched from blood (not recorded which). The receptors were gathered from a woman aged 50 to 60 with acute COVID-19. The CDR3 runs from the conserved cysteine through the conserved F or W. A D gene is named only where the DNA matches it firmly.

d_call	j_call	v_call	cdr3_aa
TRBD1	TRBJ2-7	TRBV5-4	CASSLGPRTGYYEQYF
-	TRBJ1-5	TRBV21-1	CASSAPGTESSPNNQPQHF
TRBD2	TRBJ2-7	TRBV5-1	CASSPSSGGSYEQYF
-	TRBJ2-3	TRBV7-8	CASSIYGTSFTDTQYF
TRBD1	TRBJ2-5	TRBV7-7	CASSGTGKETQYF
-	TRBJ2-7	TRBV27	CASSPPEGLVYEQYF
TRBD2	TRBJ2-7	TRBV27	CASSLEGLAGVEEQYF
TRBD2	TRBJ2-1	TRBV5-4	CASSGGSGRSTYNEQFF
-	TRBJ1-1	TRBV11-2	CASSLERGYTEAFF
-	TRBJ1-4	TRBV19	CASSIGSAETPGKLFF
-	TRBJ2-5	TRBV15	CATSRGSWTRGGETQYF
-	TRBJ1-2	TRBV3-1/TRBV3-2	CASSQVSHHTF
-	TRBJ2-7	TRBV6-2/TRBV6-3	CASSRLATYEQYF
TRBD2	TRBJ2-1	TRBV10-3	CAISVGGRARGEQFF
-	TRBJ1-3	TRBV12-3/TRBV12-4	CASSIDWGNTIYF
-	TRBJ1-1	TRBV5-6	CASSLDSQAFF
TRBD1	TRBJ1-5	TRBV19	CASSIGEGVQPGTGRWFSDQPQHF
-	TRBJ1-1	TRBV6-6	CASSPQRLMNTEAFF
TRBD2	TRBJ2-7	TRBV11-2	CASSLGTSGRVGSEQYF
-	TRBJ2-3	TRBV5-1	CASSWTDSTDTQYF
-	TRBJ1-1	TRBV4-1	CASGKTQVTEAFF
TRBD2	TRBJ2-3	TRBV7-8	CASSLLSSGYTQYF
-	TRBJ2-7	TRBV27	CASSSRRDFGAYEQYF
-	TRBJ1-4	TRBV18	CASSPGQDNEKLFF
TRBD1	TRBJ1-1	TRBV19	CASRQTGIDTEAFF
-	TRBJ2-7	TRBV5-4	CASSLVREQQYF